What follows describes a single T cell receptor (beta chain). Its antigen is not known. CDR1 is DFQATT and CDR2 is SNEGSKA in the germline V gene (reference sequence). This CDR3 contains 15 residues. The ends were cut back, 3 bases at V and 5 bases at J, with 17 bases in the middle. This sample was taken from a study of response to subunit inactivated influenza vaccine. Study-wide results and limits: That few new T cells are recruited by each seasonal influenza vaccination was the authors' suggestion.

TCRdb independently ran MiXCR on the RT-PCR reads; one entry per CDR3 protein. The sample holds a few hundred thousand distinct CDR3 sequences, 12% seen once. The chain carries TRBV20-1 and TRBJ2-1, with D perhaps given as TRBD1 or TRBD2 (5 bases each). The sequence was collected from a man aged 45-60 years who received an inactivated influenza vaccine. The material was non-naive T cells sorted from PBMCs, obtained roughly 2 weeks before vaccination. CDR3: CSARGVRDPNNEQFF. CDR3 DNA sequence: TGCAGTGCTAGGGGAGTCCGGGACCCCAACAATGAGCAGTTCTTC.